This is a list of T cell receptor beta chains from one sample in a study of blood T cell repertoires in COVID-19. Method: immunoSEQ multiplex PCR; TCRdb's copy keeps in-frame clones and lacks some. The sample holds some 170,000 clones, roughly 84% seen once. The sample taken for sequencing was PBMCs or T cells enriched from blood (not recorded which). The receptors were sampled from a man between 45 and 60 years old who had recovered from COVID-19. The CDR3 runs from the conserved cysteine through the conserved F or W. The D gene is left open where the match is weak. The listing skips clone size in some rows; elsewhere it reads once, few, many or a size class.

>TRBV7-2|NA|TRBJ1-4|NA
TGTGCCAGCAGCTTAGGCGGACTGCTTAATGAAAAACTGTTTTTT
CASSLGGLLNEKLFF
>TRBV3-1/TRBV3-2|NA|TRBJ2-7|TRBD2
TGTGCCAGCAGCCAAGACCTAGCGGTAAGCTCCTACGAGCAGTACTTC
CASSQDLAVSSYEQYF
>TRBV19|NA|TRBJ1-4|NA
TGTGCCAGTAGTATTTCGGGGGTTGAAAAACTGTTTTTT
CASSISGVEKLFF
>TRBV28|NA|TRBJ2-4|NA
TGTGCCAGCTCTACTAAAGACAGGCGAGCCAAAAACATTCAGTACTTC
CASSTKDRRAKNIQYF
>TRBV7-9|NA|TRBJ1-2|TRBD1
TGTGCCAGCAGCCTAGGGACAGGGCGGGCTAACTATGGCTACACCTTC
CASSLGTGRANYGYTF
>TRBV15|NA|TRBJ1-3|NA
TGTGCCACCAGCAGAGGCCGGCGTACAGGGAGCTCTGGAAACACCATATATTTT
CATSRGRRTGSSGNTIYF
>TRBV5-1|NA|TRBJ1-1|NA
TGCGCCAGCAGCGACGGCCCGGCGGGGAACACTGAAGCTTTCTTT
CASSDGPAGNTEAFF
>TRBV27|few|TRBJ2-1|NA
TGTGCCAGCAGTCTCTCCGGGCCCCGAGGGTATGAGCAGTTCTTC
CASSLSGPRGYEQFF
>TRBV5-4|NA|TRBJ2-3|NA
TGTGCCAGCAGCTTGGAGGGGAACACGCAGTATTTT
CASSLEGNTQYF
>TRBV10-3|NA|TRBJ2-1|TRBD2
TGTGCCATCAGCTCAACCTCCGGGACTAGCGGTTCCTACAATGAGCAGTTCTTC
CAISSTSGTSGSYNEQFF
>TRBV6-5|few|TRBJ2-5|TRBD1
TGTGCCAGCAGTTACTCTGAAAGGGGGCTGGGGACCCAGTACTTC
CASSYSERGLGTQYF
>TRBV27|once|TRBJ1-5|NA
TGTGCCAGCAGTTTATGGGGCCGCAATCAGCCCCAGCATTTT
CASSLWGRNQPQHF
>TRBV3-1/TRBV3-2|NA|TRBJ1-3|TRBD1
TGTGCCAGCAGCCCAGGGACAGGTGGAAACACCATATATTTT
CASSPGTGGNTIYF
>TRBV6-6|NA|TRBJ1-2|NA
TGTGCCAGCAGGTCATCCGGGAGCGAGTATGGCTACACCTTC
CASRSSGSEYGYTF
>TRBV28|NA|TRBJ2-3|NA
TGTGCCAGCAGTTTACCCGCAGGGGATACGCAGTATTTT
CASSLPAGDTQYF
>TRBV19|NA|TRBJ2-5|TRBD2
TGTGCCAGCAAGCGGGGACCAGAAGAGACCCAGTACTTC
CASKRGPEETQYF
>TRBV7-9|few|TRBJ1-2|NA
TGTGCCAGCAGCCTTGAGGAGTATGGCTACACCTTC
CASSLEEYGYTF
>TRBV7-9|few|TRBJ2-2|NA
TGTGCCAGCGGGCCTCGGACAAAGAACACCGGGGAGCTGTTTTTT
CASGPRTKNTGELFF
>TRBV5-1|few|TRBJ1-1|NA
TGCGCCAGCAGCTCCGCCCGGGGGTTGTCTGAAGCTTTCTTT
CASSSARGLSEAFF
>TRBV11-2|NA|TRBJ2-3|TRBD2
TGTGCCAGCAAGATAGGGACTAGCTGGTCCAGCGTTAGCACAGATACGCAGTATTTT
CASKIGTSWSSVSTDTQYF
>TRBV5-5|once|TRBJ1-2|TRBD1
TGTGCCAGCAGCTTTAGGTCCGGGACAGGGGAACTCTATGGCTACACCTTC
CASSFRSGTGELYGYTF
>TRBV12-3/TRBV12-4|NA|TRBJ1-2|NA
TGTGCCAGCAGCCTTCAGGCAGGGCAAGGCTACACCTTC
CASSLQAGQGYTF
>TRBV2|few|TRBJ1-2|NA
TGTGCCAGCATGTCGAGGGTCGGGCATGGCTACACCTTC
CASMSRVGHGYTF
>TRBV5-1|NA|TRBJ1-6|NA
TGCGCCAGCAGCCAAGATACAGGGACCCGCGCATCACCCCTCCACTTT
CASSQDTGTRASPLHF
>TRBV2|NA|TRBJ1-4|TRBD1
TGTGCCAGCAGCCCCGTCGGACAGGGAGGCGGGTTTGGTGAAAAACTGTTTTTT
CASSPVGQGGGFGEKLFF
>TRBV27|once|TRBJ2-5|NA
TGTGCCAGCAGTTTAGAATCCGGGACTTGGCAAGAGACCCAGTACTTC
CASSLESGTWQETQYF
>TRBV2|once|TRBJ2-1|TRBD2
TGTGCCAGCAGTGAAACCCGGACTAGCGGCAATGAGCAGTTCTTC
CASSETRTSGNEQFF
>TRBV9|NA|TRBJ2-2|TRBD2
TGTGCCAGCAGCCCCCTAGCGGGGGGTCAAGCCGGGGAGCTGTTTTTT
CASSPLAGGQAGELFF
>TRBV10-1|NA|TRBJ2-2|TRBD2
TGCGCCAGCAGTGAGACCAGCGGGGGGGCCTGGACCGGGGAGCTGTTTTTT
CASSETSGGAWTGELFF
>TRBV3-1/TRBV3-2|NA|TRBJ2-7|TRBD1
TGTGCCAGCAGCCCGACGGACAGGGGGCGTCACGAGCAGTACTTC
CASSPTDRGRHEQYF
>TRBV6-4|NA|TRBJ2-1|TRBD1
TGTGCCAGCAGTGACGGACCTGGGACAGGGTCTTGGGTTGAGCAGTTCTTC
CASSDGPGTGSWVEQFF
>TRBV18|NA|TRBJ1-4|TRBD1
TGTGCCAGCTCATCCCGTCTTGGACAGGGGAATGAAAAACTGTTTTTT
CASSSRLGQGNEKLFF
>TRBV9|NA|TRBJ2-1|TRBD2
TGTGCCAGCAGCGTATTTAGCGGGGGGGCAAGTAATGAGCAGTTCTTC
CASSVFSGGASNEQFF
>TRBV9|NA|TRBJ2-7|NA
TGTGCCAGCAGCTTCGGGACGGGAGCCTACGAGCAGTACTTC
CASSFGTGAYEQYF
>TRBV21-1|NA|TRBJ1-1|NA
TGTGCCAGCAGCGTTCCAGGGGCGGCGAACACTGAAGCTTTCTTT
CASSVPGAANTEAFF
>TRBV3-1/TRBV3-2|few|TRBJ2-7|NA
TGTGCCAGCAGCCTTTCCAGGGCCTACGAGCAGTACTTC
CASSLSRAYEQYF
>TRBV6-6|NA|TRBJ1-2|TRBD1
TGTGCCAGCAGTTCGCCACAGGGGGCTGGTAACTATGGCTACACCTTC
CASSSPQGAGNYGYTF
>TRBV20-1|NA|TRBJ1-2|TRBD1
TGCAGTGCTAGTCCGGGACAGATGAACTATGGCTACACCTTC
CSASPGQMNYGYTF
>TRBV15|NA|TRBJ1-4|NA
TGTGCCACCAGCAGAGATGGCGCAGGGTGGGAAAAACTGTTTTTT
CATSRDGAGWEKLFF
>TRBV19|NA|TRBJ1-5|NA
TGTGCCAGTAGTAACGGGGTTCAGCCCCAGCATTTT
CASSNGVQPQHF
>TRBV6-5|once|TRBJ1-2|NA
TGTGCCAGCAGTTCCGACTATGGCTACACCTTC
CASSSDYGYTF
>TRBV13|NA|TRBJ1-5|NA
TGTGCCAGCAGCCTTGGGGCGGTTCTTCATAGCAATCAGCCCCAGCATTTT
CASSLGAVLHSNQPQHF
>TRBV24-1|NA|TRBJ2-7|TRBD1
TGTGCCACCAGTGATACAGGGACAGGCTCCTACGAGCAGTACTTC
CATSDTGTGSYEQYF
>TRBV4-2|once|TRBJ1-6|NA
TGTGCCAGCAGCCAAGTTCAGATCTTCACAGATTCACCCCTCCACTTT
CASSQVQIFTDSPLHF
>TRBV6-5|NA|TRBJ1-4|TRBD1
TGTGCCACCAAGACAGGGGCAACTAATGAAAAACTGTTTTTT
CATKTGATNEKLFF
>TRBV20-1|NA|TRBJ1-1|NA
TGCAGTGCTACCGACACTGAAGCTTTCTTT
CSATDTEAFF
>TRBV11-2|NA|TRBJ2-1|TRBD1
TGTGCCAGCAGCTTAGCGATGGGTCGACAGGGATTATCCTACAATGAGCAGTTCTTC
CASSLAMGRQGLSYNEQFF
>TRBV18|NA|TRBJ1-6|TRBD1
TGTGCCAGCTCACCAGACAGGGAGACTCTGAGCAATTCACCCCTCCACTTT
CASSPDRETLSNSPLHF
>TRBV9|NA|TRBJ2-1|TRBD1
TGTGCCAGCAGCGTTACGGGACAGGGGCTCCGGGAGCAGTTCTTC
CASSVTGQGLREQFF